Listed below are T cell receptor beta chains from one sample, sequenced in a study of blood T cell repertoires in COVID-19. Assay: immunoSEQ multiplex PCR; the TCRdb copy retains only in-frame clones and omits some. The data hold roughly 360,000 clones, with approximately 87% observed a single time. The sequenced sample consisted of PBMCs or T cells enriched from blood (not recorded which). The receptors come from a woman in her twenties or thirties with acute COVID-19. Each CDR3 is given with its conserved first and last residue. D genes are given only for firm matches. Rows may omit the clone size; those that give it use once, few, many or a size class.

TRBV7-9	TRBD1	.	TRBJ1-1	CASSSRTGGKTEAFF	TGTGCCAGCAGCTCTAGGACAGGGGGGAAGACTGAAGCTTTCTTT
TRBV7-2	.	.	TRBJ1-2	CASSSDATANYGYTF	TGTGCCAGCAGCTCAGACGCGACAGCCAACTATGGCTACACCTTC
TRBV6-6	TRBD1	once	TRBJ1-5	CASSRETGGAQPQHF	TGTGCCAGCAGCCGCGAGACAGGGGGGGCTCAGCCCCAGCATTTT
TRBV10-2	TRBD2	once	TRBJ2-5	CASGGTSGGQETQYF	TGCGCCAGCGGTGGGACTAGCGGGGGGCAAGAGACCCAGTACTTC
TRBV20-1	.	.	TRBJ2-1	CSASSGVFSYNEQFF	TGCAGTGCTAGTTCCGGGGTCTTCTCCTACAATGAGCAGTTCTTC
TRBV29-1	TRBD1	.	TRBJ1-2	CSGGQGAPHGYTF	TGCAGCGGGGGACAGGGGGCGCCCCATGGCTACACCTTC
TRBV7-2	TRBD2	once	TRBJ2-1	CASSLTSGGVVLLNEQFF	TGTGCCAGCAGCTTGACTAGCGGGGGGGTGGTCTTGCTCAATGAGCAGTTCTTC
TRBV6-5	.	.	TRBJ2-3	CASSYSQGENTQYF	TGTGCCAGCAGTTACTCCCAGGGCGAGAATACGCAGTATTTT
TRBV15	.	once	TRBJ2-7	CATSRDLTGEQYF	TGTGCCACCAGCAGAGACCTCACAGGGGAGCAGTACTTC
TRBV25-1	.	.	TRBJ2-7	CASSEGTNQNEQYF	TGTGCCAGCAGTGAAGGGACAAATCAAAACGAGCAGTACTTC
TRBV27	.	.	TRBJ1-5	CASSSKQTFNQPQHF	TGTGCCAGCAGTTCCAAACAGACGTTCAATCAGCCCCAGCATTTT
TRBV5-6	.	.	TRBJ2-7	CASRNTGLHEQYF	TGTGCCAGCAGGAACACAGGGCTCCACGAGCAGTACTTC
TRBV28	TRBD2	.	TRBJ2-3	CASSARPAGGGTDTQYF	TGTGCCAGCAGTGCCCGACCGGCGGGGGGAGGGACAGATACGCAGTATTTT
TRBV6-5	.	few	TRBJ1-1	CASISTASMNTEAFF	TGTGCCAGCATCTCGACAGCCTCCATGAACACTGAAGCTTTCTTT
TRBV7-3	TRBD2	.	TRBJ2-3	CASSLGLAGGLDTQYF	TGTGCCAGCAGCTTAGGCCTAGCGGGGGGACTGGATACGCAGTATTTT
TRBV7-9	TRBD1	.	TRBJ2-1	CASSARQGNEQFF	TGTGCCAGCAGCGCAAGACAGGGCAATGAGCAGTTCTTC
TRBV6-5	TRBD1	.	TRBJ1-2	CASSYLGQGRGYTF	TGTGCCAGCAGTTACCTCGGACAGGGACGTGGCTACACCTTC
TRBV7-3	TRBD1	.	TRBJ1-6	CASSRLAQGANSPLHF	TGTGCCAGCAGCCGTCTGGCACAGGGGGCGAATTCACCCCTCCACTTT
TRBV7-2	.	once	TRBJ1-4	CASSLDTLSEKLFF	TGTGCCAGCAGCTTGGACACACTGAGTGAAAAACTGTTTTTT
TRBV19	.	.	TRBJ1-1	CASTSNWGHGTEAFF	TGTGCCAGTACCAGTAATTGGGGCCACGGCACTGAAGCTTTCTTT
TRBV30	.	.	TRBJ1-4	CAWSVPSGGLVNEKLFF	TGTGCCTGGAGTGTACCTTCCGGGGGGCTGGTTAATGAAAAACTGTTTTTT
TRBV7-9	.	.	TRBJ2-3	CASSPSGESTDTQYF	TGTGCCAGCAGTCCGAGCGGAGAAAGCACAGATACGCAGTATTTT
TRBV20-1	.	.	TRBJ2-5	CSAHTQETQYF	TGCAGCGCGCATACCCAAGAGACCCAGTACTTC
TRBV19	TRBD1	.	TRBJ1-4	CASRPGQKNEKLFF	TGTGCCAGTCGACCGGGACAGAAGAATGAAAAACTGTTTTTT
TRBV6-5	.	.	TRBJ2-4	CASRRTSVAKNIQYF	TGTGCCAGCAGGAGGACATCTGTAGCCAAAAACATTCAGTACTTC
TRBV19	TRBD2	.	TRBJ2-3	CASSTGLAGAGTDTQYF	TGTGCCAGTAGTACGGGACTAGCGGGGGCCGGCACAGATACGCAGTATTTT
TRBV24-1	TRBD2	.	TRBJ2-2	CATSDAGERGPVGELFF	TGTGCCACCAGTGATGCCGGGGAGCGGGGTCCCGTCGGGGAGCTGTTTTTT
TRBV12-5	TRBD1	.	TRBJ2-3	CASGLGPRQGLSTDTQYF	TGTGCTAGTGGTTTGGGACCAAGACAGGGTCTTTCAACAGATACGCAGTATTTT
TRBV4-1	.	.	TRBJ1-6	CASSPSSSPLHF	TGCGCCAGCAGCCCAAGTAGTTCACCCCTCCACTTT
TRBV14	.	.	TRBJ2-1	CASSLLPPRYNEQFF	TGTGCCAGCAGCCTACTTCCACCCCGTTACAATGAGCAGTTCTTC
TRBV4-2	.	.	TRBJ1-1	CASSQETGMNTEAFF	TGTGCCAGCAGCCAAGAGACAGGAATGAACACTGAAGCTTTCTTT
TRBV24-1	.	.	TRBJ2-5	CATSDSGHRKQETQYF	TGTGCCACCAGTGACTCCGGACACCGAAAACAAGAGACCCAGTACTTC
TRBV6-5	.	.	TRBJ1-5	CATCQGPTNNQPQHF	TGTGCCACCTGTCAGGGTCCAACTAATAATCAGCCCCAGCATTTT
TRBV28	.	.	TRBJ1-6	CASSGQLNSPLHF	TGTGCCAGCAGTGGACAGTTGAATTCACCCCTCCACTTT
TRBV6-2/TRBV6-3	.	.	TRBJ2-5	CASSLYITGKQETQYF	TGTGCCAGCAGTTTATATATAACAGGGAAGCAAGAGACCCAGTACTTC
TRBV4-1	TRBD2	.	TRBJ2-7	CASSQVYGGGTSYEQYF	TGCGCCAGCAGCCAAGTTTATGGCGGGGGGACCTCCTACGAGCAGTACTTC
TRBV21-1	.	.	TRBJ1-2	CASSNPPGGRYGYTF	TGTGCCAGCAGCAATCCGCCAGGGGGAAGGTATGGCTACACCTTC
TRBV11-3	TRBD1	.	TRBJ2-7	CASSRQGSYEQYF	TGTGCCAGCAGCCGACAGGGATCCTACGAGCAGTACTTC
TRBV4-1	TRBD1	.	TRBJ1-2	CASSQGTGNYGYTF	TGCGCCAGCAGCCAAGGGACAGGGAACTATGGCTACACCTTC
TRBV5-6	TRBD1	.	TRBJ1-1	CASSFRQGLNTEAFF	TGTGCCAGCAGCTTCCGACAGGGGCTGAACACTGAAGCTTTCTTT
TRBV5-6	TRBD2	.	TRBJ2-2	CASSPSGGNTGELFF	TGTGCCAGCAGCCCAAGCGGGGGGAACACCGGGGAGCTGTTTTTT
TRBV21-1	.	once	TRBJ2-4	CASTIHRRVGVAKNIQYF	TGTGCCAGCACAATACATAGGAGGGTCGGGGTAGCCAAAAACATTCAGTACTTC
TRBV6-5	.	once	TRBJ2-5	CASSYMLTQYF	TGTGCCAGCAGTTACATGCTAACCCAGTACTTC
TRBV7-9	.	.	TRBJ1-2	CASSLGVGRDYGYTF	TGTGCCAGCAGCTTAGGGGTCGGCAGGGACTATGGCTACACCTTC
TRBV5-4	TRBD1	.	TRBJ2-5	CASSRDRAGQETQYF	TGTGCCAGCAGCCGGGACAGGGCAGGCCAAGAGACCCAGTACTTC
TRBV9	.	.	TRBJ2-1	CASSGGPSTASSYNEQFF	TGTGCCAGCAGCGGCGGACCTTCGACAGCGAGCTCCTACAATGAGCAGTTCTTC
TRBV10-3	.	.	TRBJ1-4	CASAYNQGPSNEKLFF	TGTGCCAGTGCGTATAACCAGGGGCCTTCTAATGAAAAACTGTTTTTT
TRBV9	.	.	TRBJ2-2	CASSVDSFRANTGELFF	TGTGCCAGCAGCGTTGACTCCTTCCGGGCGAACACCGGGGAGCTGTTTTTT
TRBV2	.	.	TRBJ2-1	CASLNQGNIGANEQFF	TGTGCCAGCCTAAATCAGGGGAATATAGGGGCCAATGAGCAGTTCTTC
TRBV6-6	.	.	TRBJ2-7	CATRVGTYEQYF	TGTGCCACCAGAGTCGGGACCTACGAGCAGTACTTC
TRBV19	.	few	TRBJ2-1	CASSIGGQHNEQFF	TGTGCCAGTAGTATCGGGGGACAGCACAATGAGCAGTTCTTC
TRBV9	.	.	TRBJ1-6	CASSNLEEVGSPLHF	TGTGCCAGCAGCAACCTAGAAGAGGTAGGATCACCCCTCCACTTT
TRBV5-6	TRBD1	.	TRBJ1-1	CASSFRDRREAEAFF	TGTGCCAGCAGCTTTAGGGACAGGAGGGAGGCTGAAGCTTTCTTT
TRBV3-1/TRBV3-2	TRBD2	.	TRBJ2-3	CASSHPRLAGGDTQYF	TGTGCCAGCAGCCATCCCAGACTAGCGGGGGGAGATACGCAGTATTTT
TRBV10-3	.	.	TRBJ1-3	CAISETRPGNTIYF	TGTGCCATCAGTGAGACACGTCCGGGAAACACCATATATTTT
TRBV6-5	TRBD1	.	TRBJ1-1	CASSSRQGRTEAFF	TGTGCCAGCAGTTCCAGACAGGGCCGGACTGAAGCTTTCTTT
TRBV10-2	.	.	TRBJ1-4	CASRTRQGMEKLFF	TGCGCCAGCAGGACTCGGCAGGGAATGGAAAAACTGTTTTTT
TRBV27	.	once	TRBJ2-1	CASTRTSSYNEQFF	TGTGCCAGCACCCGGACAAGTTCTTACAATGAGCAGTTCTTC
TRBV24-1	TRBD1	.	TRBJ1-1	CATRDSRGVYTEAFF	TGTGCCACCAGGGACTCCAGGGGGGTTTATACTGAAGCTTTCTTT
TRBV5-4	TRBD2	.	TRBJ2-2	CASSSGLAPGELFF	TGTGCCAGCAGCTCCGGACTAGCCCCCGGGGAGCTGTTTTTT